This T cell receptor (beta chain) was captured in a study of T cell clones after liver transplantation. For the study at large: TCRbeta sequencing after a pre-transplant mixed lymphocyte reaction identified graft-donor-reactive clones, later tracked in post-transplant blood. Broader study findings: Low donor cell numbers restricted donor-reactive repertoire measurement in two subjects. Migration into the graft, not deletion, may explain lost graft donor-reactive T cells. Post-transplant, graft-donor-reactive CD4 TCRbeta sequences in blood dropped significantly in most of the 8 subjects.

CDR1 is MNHEY, CDR2 SVGAGI, per germline. The CDR3 extends over 16 amino acids. V was cut by 0 bases and J by 3 bases, with 14 bases left in between. This clone was seen a few times. What it binds is not known. Assay: immunoSEQ multiplex PCR; the TCRdb copy retains only in-frame clones and omits some. This sample has about 20,000 clones, with 65% to 85% found just once. The sequence was collected from a human patient who received a liver transplant. Some T cells may have come from the graft donor. The chain uses TRBV6-5 and TRBJ2-5; weak D call: TRBD2 (5 bases). The sample was CD8+ T cells from blood, taken approximately 54 months after liver transplant. CDR3 sequence reads: CASSYSPGEGEETQYF. CDR3 bases: TGTGCCAGCAGTTACTCACCAGGAGAGGGAGAAGAGACCCAGTACTTC.